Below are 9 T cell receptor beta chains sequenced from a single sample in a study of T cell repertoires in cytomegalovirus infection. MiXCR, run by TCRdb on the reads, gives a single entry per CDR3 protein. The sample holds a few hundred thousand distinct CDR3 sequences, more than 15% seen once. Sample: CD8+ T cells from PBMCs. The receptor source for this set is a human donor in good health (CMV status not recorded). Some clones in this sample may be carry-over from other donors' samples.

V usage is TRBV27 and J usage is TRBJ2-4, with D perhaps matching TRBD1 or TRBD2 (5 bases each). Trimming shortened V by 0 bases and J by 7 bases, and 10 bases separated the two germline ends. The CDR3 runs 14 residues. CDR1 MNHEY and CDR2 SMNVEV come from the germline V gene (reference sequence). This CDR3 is CASSLSGDWNIQYF. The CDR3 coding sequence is TGTGCCAGCAGTTTATCGGGGGATTGGAACATTCAGTACTTC.

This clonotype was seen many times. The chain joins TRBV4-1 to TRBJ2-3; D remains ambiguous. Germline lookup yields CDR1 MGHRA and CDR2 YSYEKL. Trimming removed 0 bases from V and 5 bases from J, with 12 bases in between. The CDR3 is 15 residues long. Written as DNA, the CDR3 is TGCGCCAGCAGCCAAGATCGGTTCGAAGGAGATACGCAGTATTTT. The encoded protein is CASSQDRFEGDTQYF.

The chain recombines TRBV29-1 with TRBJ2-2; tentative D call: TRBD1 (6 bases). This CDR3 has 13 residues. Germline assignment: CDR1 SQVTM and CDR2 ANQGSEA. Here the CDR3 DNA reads TGCAGTGTCGGGACACCCAACACCGGGGAGCTGTTTTTT. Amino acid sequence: CSVGTPNTGELFF.

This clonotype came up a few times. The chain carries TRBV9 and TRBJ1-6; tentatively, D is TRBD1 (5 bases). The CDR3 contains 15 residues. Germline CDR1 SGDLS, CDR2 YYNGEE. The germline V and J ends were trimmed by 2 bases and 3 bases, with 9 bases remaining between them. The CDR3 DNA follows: TGTGCCAGCAGCGTGTCGGACAACTATAATTCACCCCTCCACTTT. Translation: CASSVSDNYNSPLHF. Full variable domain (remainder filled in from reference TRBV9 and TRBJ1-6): DSGVTQTPKHLITATGQRVTLRCSPRSGDLSVYWYQQSLDQGLQFLIQYYNGEERAKGNILERFSAQQFPDLHSELNLSSLELGDSALYFCASSVSDNYNSPLHFGNGTRLTVT.

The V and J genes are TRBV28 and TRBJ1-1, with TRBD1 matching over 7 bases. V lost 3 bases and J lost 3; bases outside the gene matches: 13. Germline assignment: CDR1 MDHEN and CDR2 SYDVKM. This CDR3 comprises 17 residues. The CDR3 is CASSFILRTGDDTEAFF. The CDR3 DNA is TGTGCCAGCAGTTTCATTTTGCGTACAGGGGACGACACTGAAGCTTTCTTT.

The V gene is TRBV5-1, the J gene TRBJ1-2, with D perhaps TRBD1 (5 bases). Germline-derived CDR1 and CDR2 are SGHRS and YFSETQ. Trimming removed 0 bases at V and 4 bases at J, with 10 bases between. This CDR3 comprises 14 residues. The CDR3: CASSLGQPRYGYTF. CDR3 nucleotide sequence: TGCGCCAGCAGCTTGGGACAGCCCCGCTATGGCTACACCTTC. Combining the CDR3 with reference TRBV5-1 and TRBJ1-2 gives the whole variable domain KAGVTQTPRYLIKTRGQQVTLSCSPISGHRSVSWYQQTPGQGLQFLFEYFSETQRNKGNFPGRFSGRQFSNSRSEMNVSTLELGDSALYLCASSLGQPRYGYTFGSGTRLTVV.

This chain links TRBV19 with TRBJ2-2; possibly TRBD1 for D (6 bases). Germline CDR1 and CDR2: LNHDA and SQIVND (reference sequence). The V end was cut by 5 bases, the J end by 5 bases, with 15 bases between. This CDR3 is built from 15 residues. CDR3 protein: CASSARGRVTGELFF. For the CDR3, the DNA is TGTGCCAGTAGTGCCAGGGGCAGGGTGACCGGGGAGCTGTTTTTT.

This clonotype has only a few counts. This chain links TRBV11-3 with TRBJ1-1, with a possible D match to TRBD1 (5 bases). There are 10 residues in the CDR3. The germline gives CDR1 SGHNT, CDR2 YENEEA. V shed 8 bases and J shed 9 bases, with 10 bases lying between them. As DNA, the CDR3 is TGTGCCAGCGGGACGGCTAAAGCTTTCTTT. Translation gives CASGTAKAFF.

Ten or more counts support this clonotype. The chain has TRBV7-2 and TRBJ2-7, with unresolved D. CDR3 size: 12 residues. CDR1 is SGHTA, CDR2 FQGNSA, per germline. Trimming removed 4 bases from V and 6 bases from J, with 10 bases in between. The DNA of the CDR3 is TGTGCCAGCAGCTCTAGGAGCCGCGAGCAGTACTTC. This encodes CASSSRSREQYF.